These 15 T cell receptor beta chains originate from one sample sequenced in a study of STAT5B mutations in CD4+ large granular lymphocyte leukemia. Libraries were prepared by immunoSEQ multiplex PCR; TCRdb keeps only in-frame clonotypes and omits some of them. The profile covers 20,000 or so clones, with 78% appearing a single time and 0.42% taken by the ten largest. The sample comprised CD4+ T cells from blood buffy coats. The receptor source for this set is a human donor in good health.

V and J are TRBV5-1 and TRBJ2-6, with D possibly TRBD1 on 5 matching bases. V was cut by 2 bases and J by 2 bases, with 11 bases left in between. The CDR3 runs to 16 residues. From germline, CDR1 is SGHRS and CDR2 YFSETQ. The CDR3 region is CASSFEWGAGANVLTF. The CDR3 coding sequence is TGCGCCAGCAGCTTCGAGTGGGGCGCTGGGGCCAACGTCCTGACTTTC.

The V gene is TRBV11-3, the J gene TRBJ2-7, with D tentatively TRBD1 (5 bases). Germline V gene lookup returns CDR1 SGHNT and CDR2 YENEEA. Deletions cut 1 base from V and 5 bases from J, with 15 bases between. There are 15 residues in the CDR3. The CDR3 loop reads CASSLGSQGNDEQYF. DNA of the CDR3: TGTGCCAGCAGCTTAGGTAGTCAGGGTAACGACGAGCAGTACTTC.

The chain combines TRBV14 with TRBJ2-7, with TRBD1 identical over 11 bases. Trimming at V came to 4 bases and at J to 7 bases, leaving 12 bases not matched to a gene. The CDR3 consists of 16 residues. Germline CDR1 and CDR2: SGHDN and FVKESK. This CDR3 is CASSRRTGGVPREQYF. The CDR3, as DNA: TGTGCCAGCAGCCGCAGGACAGGGGGCGTTCCTCGGGAGCAGTACTTC.

The rearrangement joins TRBV5-6 to TRBJ1-2; D might be TRBD1 (5 bases). V lost 5 bases and J 4 bases, leaving 12 bases between the germline ends. Per germline, CDR1 SGHDT and CDR2 YYEEEE. This CDR3 has 13 residues. The CDR3, as DNA: TGTGCCAGCAGTCGGGGGGTTGGCTATGGCTACACCTTC. Translation gives CASSRGVGYGYTF.

The chain employs TRBV5-1 and TRBJ1-5; D not resolved. Germline V CDR1 and CDR2: SGHRS, YFSETQ. The CDR3 spans 13 residues. V lost 5 bases and J lost 3, with 9 bases in between. In nucleotides, the CDR3 is TGCGCCAGCAGAGAACAGCTCAATCAGCCCCAGCATTTT. Its translation is CASREQLNQPQHF.

The V and J genes are TRBV23-1 and TRBJ1-5, with 9 bases lining up with TRBD1. TRBV23-1 has ORF status, its function being uncertain. The CDR3 is 16 residues long. Germline trimming cut 7 bases from V and 6 bases from J; bases unmatched to any gene: 13. The chain's CDR3 is CASTPENRGHCQPQHF. The CDR3 DNA reads TGCGCCAGCACCCCCGAAAACAGGGGGCATTGTCAGCCCCAGCATTTT.

The chain combines TRBV5-6 with TRBJ2-3; 8 bases fit TRBD2. The V gene end was trimmed by 1 base and the J gene end by 8 bases; junction bases not matched to a gene: 15. The CDR3 consists of 17 residues. Germline CDR1 and CDR2: SGHDT and YYEEEE. The CDR3 spells CASSLRTSRERRGTQYF. In DNA form, the CDR3 reads TGTGCCAGCAGCTTGAGGACTAGCCGAGAACGCCGGGGTACGCAGTATTTT.

The rearrangement joins TRBV6-1 to TRBJ1-5; D unclear. This CDR3 is built from 13 residues. CDR1 MNHNS and CDR2 SASEGT come from the germline V gene. Trimming pared 1 base from V and 6 bases from J, leaving 7 bases between. CDR3 protein: CASSEGVGQPQHF. The CDR3 DNA reads as TGTGCCAGCAGTGAAGGGGTGGGTCAGCCCCAGCATTTT.

This clone was found a few times. The chain is built from TRBV5-1 and TRBJ1-1; 7 positions match TRBD1. Germline values: CDR1 SGHRS, CDR2 YFSETQ. CDR3 size: 14 residues. After removal of 3 bases from V and 1 base from J, the junction contained 3 bases not matched to a gene. The CDR3, as DNA: TGCGCCAGCAGCTGGGGACAGCCGAACACTGAAGCTTTCTTT. Translated: CASSWGQPNTEAFF.

The chain is built from TRBV5-4 and TRBJ2-3; TRBD1 or TRBD2 may be the D gene (5 bases each). The CDR3 extends over 16 amino acids. Germline CDR1 is SGHNT and CDR2 is YYREEE (reference sequence). The germline V and J ends were trimmed by 3 bases and 2 bases, with 16 bases remaining between them. The CDR3 nucleotides read TGTGCCAGCAGCTCGGGACCACAATTAATCACAGATACGCAGTATTTT. Its protein is CASSSGPQLITDTQYF.

This clone has more than one count but fewer than ten. The chain carries TRBV6-4 and TRBJ1-1; no firm D call. The length of the CDR3 is 13 residues. Germline V gives CDR1 MRHNA, CDR2 SNTAGT. Trimming pared 3 bases from V and 2 bases from J, leaving 7 bases between. The DNA of the CDR3 is TGTGCCAGCAGTGATTTGAGTAACACTGAAGCTTTCTTT. It is translated as CASSDLSNTEAFF.

Turning to this clone: One end of the junction does not line up with germline, which may come from a read error. CDR3 DNA: TGTGCCAGCGGTTTACGAGGGGCTGGGGCCTACGAGCAGTACTTC. Protein product: CASGLRGAGAYEQYF. The chain links TRBV28 to TRBJ2-7; D tentatively fits TRBD1 or TRBD2 (5 bases each). Germline CDR1 is MDHEN and CDR2 is SYDVKM. There are 15 residues in the CDR3.

The chain employs TRBV7-6 and TRBJ2-5; 9 bases agree with TRBD1. The ends lost 5 bases at V and 5 bases at J; junction bases unmatched: 9. Germline CDR1 reads SGHVS; CDR2 reads FNYEAQ. The CDR3 has 15 residues. DNA for the CDR3: TGTGCCAGCAGCATAACCGGGACAGGGCTGGAGACCCAGTACTTC. Its translation is CASSITGTGLETQYF.

This clone has more than one count but fewer than ten. CDR3 in amino acids: CASSWTGGFTEAFF. The CDR3 DNA follows: TGCGCCAGCAGCTGGACAGGGGGGTTTACTGAAGCTTTCTTT. The rearrangement uses TRBV5-1 and TRBJ1-1, with TRBD1 matching 10 bases. V dropped 3 bases and J dropped 5; count of bases not matched to a gene: 4. Per germline, CDR1 SGHRS and CDR2 YFSETQ. This CDR3 region has 14 residues.

DNA of the CDR3: TGTGCCAGCACCAGAGGGGCCCTGCACAATGAGCAGTTCTTC. As protein: CASTRGALHNEQFF. The J gene is TRBJ2-1, the V gene TRBV6-5; perhaps D is TRBD1 or TRBD2 (5 bases each). The V gene lost 7 bases and the J gene lost 5 bases, with 15 bases spanning the gap. Looked up from germline, CDR1 is MNHEY and CDR2 is SVGAGI. This CDR3 spans 14 amino acids.